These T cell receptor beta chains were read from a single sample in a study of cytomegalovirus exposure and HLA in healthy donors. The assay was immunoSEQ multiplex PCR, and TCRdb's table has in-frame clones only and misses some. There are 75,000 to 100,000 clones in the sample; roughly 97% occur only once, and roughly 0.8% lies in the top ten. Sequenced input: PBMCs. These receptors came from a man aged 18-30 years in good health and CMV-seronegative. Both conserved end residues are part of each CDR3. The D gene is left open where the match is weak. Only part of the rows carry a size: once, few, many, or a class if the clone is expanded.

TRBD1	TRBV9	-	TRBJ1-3	CASSIRDSFGISGNTIYF	TGTGCCAGCAGCATCCGGGACAGTTTCGGAATCTCTGGAAACACCATATATTTT
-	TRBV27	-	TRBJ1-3	CATRSRGLGNTIYF	TGTGCCACCCGGTCCCGGGGTCTCGGAAACACCATATATTTT
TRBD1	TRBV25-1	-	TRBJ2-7	CASSPQGAYEQYF	TGTGCCAGCAGCCCTCAGGGGGCTTACGAGCAGTACTTC
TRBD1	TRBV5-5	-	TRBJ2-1	CASSYTTGGSYNEQFF	TGTGCCAGCAGCTATACGACAGGGGGCTCCTACAATGAGCAGTTCTTC
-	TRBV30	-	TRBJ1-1	CAWSPVYAGDTEAFF	TGTGCCTGGAGTCCAGTGTATGCAGGGGACACTGAAGCTTTCTTT
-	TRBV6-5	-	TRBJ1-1	CASSTRTVNTEAFF	TGTGCCAGCAGCACAAGGACAGTGAACACTGAAGCTTTCTTT
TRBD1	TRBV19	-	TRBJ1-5	CASSQDRAQPQHF	TGTGCCAGTAGTCAGGACAGGGCCCAGCCCCAGCATTTT
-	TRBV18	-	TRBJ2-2	CASSRRQTGTGELFF	TGTGCCAGCTCCCGGCGCCAGACGGGCACCGGGGAGCTGTTTTTT
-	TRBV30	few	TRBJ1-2	CAWSGTANYGYTF	TGTGCCTGGAGTGGGACAGCTAACTATGGCTACACCTTC
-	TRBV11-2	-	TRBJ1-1	CASSSTVFAEAFF	TGTGCCAGCAGCTCGACAGTATTTGCTGAAGCTTTCTTT
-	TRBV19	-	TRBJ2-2	CASSYRTGELFF	TGTGCCAGTAGTTACCGGACCGGGGAGCTGTTTTTT
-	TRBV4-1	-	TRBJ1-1	CASSKEEGRGTEAFF	TGCGCCAGCAGCAAAGAGGAAGGCAGGGGAACTGAAGCTTTCTTT
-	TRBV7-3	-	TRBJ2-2	CASSLGRTGELFF	TGTGCCAGCAGCTTAGGGCGCACGGGGGAGCTGTTTTTT
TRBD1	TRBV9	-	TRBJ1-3	CASSVAGTGAGNTIYF	TGTGCCAGCAGCGTAGCCGGGACAGGGGCTGGAAACACCATATATTTT
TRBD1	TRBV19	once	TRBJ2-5	CASRTGQGETQYF	TGTGCCAGTAGGACAGGGCAGGGAGAGACCCAGTACTTC
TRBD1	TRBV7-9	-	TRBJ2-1	CASSQDRGANEQFF	TGTGCCAGCAGCCAAGACAGGGGGGCCAATGAGCAGTTCTTC
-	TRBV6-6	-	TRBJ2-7	CASSSPEGGTYEQYF	TGTGCCAGCAGTTCTCCGGAGGGCGGGACCTACGAGCAGTACTTC
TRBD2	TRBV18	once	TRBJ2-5	CASSPPTSGSPTATQYF	TGTGCCAGCTCACCCCCGACTAGCGGGAGCCCTACGGCGACCCAGTACTTC
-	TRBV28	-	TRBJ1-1	CASSLGWGVSEAFF	TGTGCCAGCAGTTTGGGATGGGGGGTCTCTGAAGCTTTCTTT
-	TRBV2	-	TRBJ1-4	CASSEWRATNEKLFF	TGTGCCAGCAGTGAGTGGCGGGCAACTAATGAAAAACTGTTTTTT
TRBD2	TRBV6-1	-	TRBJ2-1	CASSEGWLAGLNEQFF	TGTGCCAGCAGTGAAGGTTGGCTAGCGGGGCTCAATGAGCAGTTCTTC
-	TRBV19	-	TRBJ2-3	CASSIGGSVGTDTQYF	TGTGCCAGTAGTATAGGAGGGAGTGTTGGCACAGATACGCAGTATTTT
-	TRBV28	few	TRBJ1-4	CASSLENEKLFF	TGTGCCAGCAGTCTCGAGAATGAAAAACTGTTTTTT
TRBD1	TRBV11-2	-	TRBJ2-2	CASSSGQTHLLNTGELFF	TGTGCCAGCAGCTCGGGACAGACCCACCTCCTAAACACCGGGGAGCTGTTTTTT
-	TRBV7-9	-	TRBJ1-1	CASSANNRDEAFF	TGTGCCAGCAGCGCAAATAACAGGGATGAAGCTTTCTTT
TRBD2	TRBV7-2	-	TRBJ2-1	CASSTRRAGEQFF	TGTGCCAGCAGCACCCGACGAGCGGGGGAGCAGTTCTTC
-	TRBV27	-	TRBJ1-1	CASSSPLLGGETEAFF	TGTGCCAGCAGTTCCCCCCTTCTGGGGGGGGAGACTGAAGCTTTCTTT
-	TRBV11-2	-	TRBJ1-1	CASSLGRNTEAFF	TGTGCCAGCAGCTTAGGGAGGAACACTGAAGCTTTCTTT
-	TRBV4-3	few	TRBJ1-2	CASSQEGYQGRFYGYTF	TGCGCCAGCAGCCAAGAAGGGTATCAGGGGCGCTTCTATGGCTACACCTTC